The rows below give T cell receptor beta chains drawn from one sample of a study of cytomegalovirus exposure and HLA in healthy donors. Some clones are missing from TCRdb's copy, which holds only in-frame ones; the method was immunoSEQ multiplex PCR. The data show some 78,000 clones, with around 96% seen just once and 1.6% held by the top ten. Sequencing was carried out using PBMCs. The receptors were sampled from a man younger than 30 in good health and CMV-seropositive. Both conserved end residues are part of each CDR3. A D gene is named only where the DNA matches it firmly.

D gene,V gene,J gene,CDR3 DNA,CDR3 protein
TRBD1,TRBV28,TRBJ1-5,TGTGCCAGCAGGGAGGGGGCGGGTCAGCCCCAGCATTTT,CASREGAGQPQHF
.,TRBV7-8,TRBJ2-5,TGTGCCAGCAGCTTGGTCGGACACCCGCGGGAGACCCAGTACTTC,CASSLVGHPRETQYF
.,TRBV30,TRBJ1-2,TGTGCCTGGAGCCACCGAGCTCCCGGCTACACCTTC,CAWSHRAPGYTF
.,TRBV6-1,TRBJ1-5,TGTGCCAGCAGCCCAGGGGTTCAGCCCCAGCATTTT,CASSPGVQPQHF
TRBD2,TRBV28,TRBJ2-3,TGTGCCGCCCGCCCGACTAGCGGGAGTGCAGATACGCAGTATTTT,CAARPTSGSADTQYF
TRBD1,TRBV5-4,TRBJ1-2,TGTGCCAGCAGAGAGGGGGCTTGGGGCTACACCTTC,CASREGAWGYTF
TRBD2,TRBV11-3,TRBJ2-1,TGTGCCAGCAGCTTAAGACTAGCGGGAAAGCCAGCTGAGCAGTTCTTC,CASSLRLAGKPAEQFF
.,TRBV6-5,TRBJ2-7,TGTGCCAGCAGCCCCGGGGCCTACGAGCAGTACTTC,CASSPGAYEQYF
.,TRBV19,TRBJ1-2,TGTGCCAGCGGGGGACTTTTCTTATCAGACACCTTC,CASGGLFLSDTF
TRBD1,TRBV19,TRBJ1-5,TGTGCCAGTAGTTACCGGGACAGGGGGGGCTACCAGCCCCAGCATTTT,CASSYRDRGGYQPQHF
.,TRBV28,TRBJ2-1,TGTGCCAGCACCTCCCTCGGTGAGCAGTTCTTC,CASTSLGEQFF
.,TRBV19,TRBJ1-1,TGTGCCAGTAGTATAACTTTCGGGACTGAAGCTTTCTTT,CASSITFGTEAFF
TRBD1,TRBV6-1,TRBJ2-6,TGTGCCAGCAGTGGTCAGGGGGCTGGGGCCAACGTCCTGACTTTC,CASSGQGAGANVLTF
TRBD2,TRBV5-4,TRBJ2-1,TGTGCCAGCAGCCCGCCGGGACTAGCGGGGAATGAGCAGTTCTTC,CASSPPGLAGNEQFF